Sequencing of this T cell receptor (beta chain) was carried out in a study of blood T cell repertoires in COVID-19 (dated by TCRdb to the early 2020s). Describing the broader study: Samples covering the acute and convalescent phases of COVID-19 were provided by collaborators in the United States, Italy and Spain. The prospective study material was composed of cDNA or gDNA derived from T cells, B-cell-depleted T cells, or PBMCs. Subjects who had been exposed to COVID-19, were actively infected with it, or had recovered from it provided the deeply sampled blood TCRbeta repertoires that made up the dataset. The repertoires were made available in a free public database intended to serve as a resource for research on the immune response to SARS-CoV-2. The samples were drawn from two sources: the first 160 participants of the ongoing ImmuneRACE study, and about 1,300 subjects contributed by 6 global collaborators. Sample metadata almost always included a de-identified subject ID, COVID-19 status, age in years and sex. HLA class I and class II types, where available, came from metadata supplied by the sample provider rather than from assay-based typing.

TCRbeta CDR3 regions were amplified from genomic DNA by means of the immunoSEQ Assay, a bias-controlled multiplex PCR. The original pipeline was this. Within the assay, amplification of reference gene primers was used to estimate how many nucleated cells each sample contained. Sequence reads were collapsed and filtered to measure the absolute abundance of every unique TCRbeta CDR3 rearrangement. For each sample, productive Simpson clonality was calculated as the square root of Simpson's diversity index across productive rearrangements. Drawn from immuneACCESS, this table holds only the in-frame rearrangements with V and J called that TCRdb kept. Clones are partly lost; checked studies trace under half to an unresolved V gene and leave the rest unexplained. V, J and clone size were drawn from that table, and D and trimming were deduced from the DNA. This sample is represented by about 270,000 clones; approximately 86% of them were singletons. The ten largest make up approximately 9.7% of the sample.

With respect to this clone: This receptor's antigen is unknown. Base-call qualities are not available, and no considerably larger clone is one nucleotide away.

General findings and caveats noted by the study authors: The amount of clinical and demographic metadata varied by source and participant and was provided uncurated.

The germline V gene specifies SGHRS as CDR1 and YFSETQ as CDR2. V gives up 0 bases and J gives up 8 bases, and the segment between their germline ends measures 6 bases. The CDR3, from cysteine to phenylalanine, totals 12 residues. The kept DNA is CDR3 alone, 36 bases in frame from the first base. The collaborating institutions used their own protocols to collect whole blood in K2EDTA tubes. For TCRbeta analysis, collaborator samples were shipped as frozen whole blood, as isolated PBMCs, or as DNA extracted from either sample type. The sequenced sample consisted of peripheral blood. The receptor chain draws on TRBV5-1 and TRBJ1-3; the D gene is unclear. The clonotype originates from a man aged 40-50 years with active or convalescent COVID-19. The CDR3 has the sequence CASSLVGHTIYF. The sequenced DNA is TGCGCCAGCAGCTTGGTGGGCCACACCATATATTTT.